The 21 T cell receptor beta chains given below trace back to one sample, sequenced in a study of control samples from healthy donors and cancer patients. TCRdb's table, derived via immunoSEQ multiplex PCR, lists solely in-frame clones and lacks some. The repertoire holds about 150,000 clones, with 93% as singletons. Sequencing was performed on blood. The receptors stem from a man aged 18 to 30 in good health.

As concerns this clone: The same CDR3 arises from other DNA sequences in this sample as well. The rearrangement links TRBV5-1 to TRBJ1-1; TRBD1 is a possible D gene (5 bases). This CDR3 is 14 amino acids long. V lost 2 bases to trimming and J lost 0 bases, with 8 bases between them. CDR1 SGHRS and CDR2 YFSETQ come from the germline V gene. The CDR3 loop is CASSFTGLNTEAFF. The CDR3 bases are TGCGCCAGCAGCTTCACAGGATTGAACACTGAAGCTTTCTTT.

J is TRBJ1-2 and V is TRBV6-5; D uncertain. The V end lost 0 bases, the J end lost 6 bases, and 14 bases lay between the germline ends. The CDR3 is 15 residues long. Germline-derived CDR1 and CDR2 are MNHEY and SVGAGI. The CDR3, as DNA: TGTGCCAGCAGTTACTCGAGGATTAGGACGAATGGCTACACCTTC. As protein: CASSYSRIRTNGYTF.

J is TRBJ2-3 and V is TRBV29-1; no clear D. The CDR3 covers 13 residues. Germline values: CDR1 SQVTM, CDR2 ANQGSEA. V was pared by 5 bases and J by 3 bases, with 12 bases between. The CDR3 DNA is TGCAGCGTTCTTTGGCAGCTAACAGATACGCAGTATTTT. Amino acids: CSVLWQLTDTQYF.

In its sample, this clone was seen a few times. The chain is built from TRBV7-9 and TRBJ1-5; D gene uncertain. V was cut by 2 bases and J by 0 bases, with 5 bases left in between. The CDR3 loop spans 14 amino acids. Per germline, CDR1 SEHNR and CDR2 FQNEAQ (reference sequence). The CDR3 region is CASSLSSSNQPQHF. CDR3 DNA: TGTGCCAGCAGCTTAAGTTCTAGCAATCAGCCCCAGCATTTT.

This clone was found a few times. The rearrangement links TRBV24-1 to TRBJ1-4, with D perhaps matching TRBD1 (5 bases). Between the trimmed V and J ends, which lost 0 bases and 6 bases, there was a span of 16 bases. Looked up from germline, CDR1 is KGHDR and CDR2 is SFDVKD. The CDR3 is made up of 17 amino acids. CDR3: CATSDLRDLRGYEKLFF. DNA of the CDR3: TGTGCCACCAGTGATTTGCGGGACCTTCGGGGGTATGAAAAACTGTTTTTT.

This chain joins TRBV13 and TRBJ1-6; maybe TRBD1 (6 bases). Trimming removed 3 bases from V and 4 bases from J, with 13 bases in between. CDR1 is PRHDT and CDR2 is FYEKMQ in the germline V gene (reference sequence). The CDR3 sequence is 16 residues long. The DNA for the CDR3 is TGTGCCAGCAGCTTCGGAAACAGGGAGTATAATTCACCCCTCCACTTT. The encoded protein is CASSFGNREYNSPLHF.

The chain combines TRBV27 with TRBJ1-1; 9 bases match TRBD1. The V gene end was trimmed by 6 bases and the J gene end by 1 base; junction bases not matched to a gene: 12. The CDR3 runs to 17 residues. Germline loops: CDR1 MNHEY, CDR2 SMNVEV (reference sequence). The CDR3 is CASRYRGPKETNTEAFF. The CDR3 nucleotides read TGTGCCAGCAGGTACAGGGGGCCAAAGGAAACGAACACTGAAGCTTTCTTT.

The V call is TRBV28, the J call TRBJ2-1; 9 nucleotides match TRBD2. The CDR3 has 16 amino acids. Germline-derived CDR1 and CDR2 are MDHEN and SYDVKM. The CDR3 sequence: CFPGLAGWDSYNEQFF. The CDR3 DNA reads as TGTTTCCCGGGACTAGCCGGTTGGGATTCCTACAATGAGCAGTTCTTC.

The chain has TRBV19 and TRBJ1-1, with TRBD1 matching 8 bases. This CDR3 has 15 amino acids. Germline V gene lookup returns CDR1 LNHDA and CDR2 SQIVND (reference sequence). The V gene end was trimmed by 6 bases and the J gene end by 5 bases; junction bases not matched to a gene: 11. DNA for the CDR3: TGTGCCAGTAGCACGCCCAGGGGGCTATTGACTGAAGCTTTCTTT. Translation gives CASSTPRGLLTEAFF.

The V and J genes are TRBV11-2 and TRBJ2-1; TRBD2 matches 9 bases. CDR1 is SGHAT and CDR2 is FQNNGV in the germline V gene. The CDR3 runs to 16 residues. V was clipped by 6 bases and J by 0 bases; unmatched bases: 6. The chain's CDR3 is CASSSLAGSSYNEQFF. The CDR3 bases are TGTGCCAGCAGTTCTCTAGCGGGGAGCTCCTACAATGAGCAGTTCTTC.

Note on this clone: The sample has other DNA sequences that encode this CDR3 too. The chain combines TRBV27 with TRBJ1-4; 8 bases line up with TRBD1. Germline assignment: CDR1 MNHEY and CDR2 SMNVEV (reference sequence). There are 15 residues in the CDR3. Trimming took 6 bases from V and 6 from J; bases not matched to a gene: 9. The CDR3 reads CASSSQGAGDEKLFF. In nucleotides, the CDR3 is TGTGCCAGCAGCTCGCAGGGGGCGGGGGATGAAAAACTGTTTTTT.

CDR3 loop: CATSDQPGYDEQFF. CDR3 DNA sequence: TGTGCCACCAGTGATCAGCCAGGGTACGATGAGCAGTTCTTC. This sequence joins TRBV24-1 and TRBJ2-1; D perhaps matches TRBD1 (5 bases). The CDR3 contains 14 residues. CDR1 is KGHDR and CDR2 is SFDVKD in the germline V gene. The V and J ends lost 3 bases and 8 bases respectively, with 13 bases between them.

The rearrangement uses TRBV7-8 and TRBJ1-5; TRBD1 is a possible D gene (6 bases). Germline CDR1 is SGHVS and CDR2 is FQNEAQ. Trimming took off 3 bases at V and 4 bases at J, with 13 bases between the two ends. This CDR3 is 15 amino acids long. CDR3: CASSLPGQTNQPQHF. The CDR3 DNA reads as TGTGCCAGCAGCTTGCCCGGACAGACAAATCAGCCCCAGCATTTT.

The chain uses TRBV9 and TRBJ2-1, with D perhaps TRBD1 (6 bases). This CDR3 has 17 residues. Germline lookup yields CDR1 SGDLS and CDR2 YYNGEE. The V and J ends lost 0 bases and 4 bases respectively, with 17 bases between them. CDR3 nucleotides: TGTGCCAGCAGCGTAGTAGACAGGCATGGGACGTACAATGAGCAGTTCTTC. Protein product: CASSVVDRHGTYNEQFF.

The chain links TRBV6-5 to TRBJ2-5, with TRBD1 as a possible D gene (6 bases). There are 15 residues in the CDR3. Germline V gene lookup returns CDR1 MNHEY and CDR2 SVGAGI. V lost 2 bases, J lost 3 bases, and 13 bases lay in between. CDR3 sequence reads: CASSYGTGLEETQYF. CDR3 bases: TGTGCCAGCAGTTACGGAACAGGGCTGGAAGAGACCCAGTACTTC.

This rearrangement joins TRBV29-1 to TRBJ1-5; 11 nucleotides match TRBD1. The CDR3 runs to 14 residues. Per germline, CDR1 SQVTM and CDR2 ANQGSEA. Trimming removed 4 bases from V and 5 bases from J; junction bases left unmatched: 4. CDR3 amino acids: CSVGDRGYDQPQHF. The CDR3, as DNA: TGCAGCGTTGGGGACAGGGGGTACGATCAGCCCCAGCATTTT.

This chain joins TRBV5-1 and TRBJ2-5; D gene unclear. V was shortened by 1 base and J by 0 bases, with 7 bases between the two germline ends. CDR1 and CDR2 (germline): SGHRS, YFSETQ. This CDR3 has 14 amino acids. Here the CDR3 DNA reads TGCGCCAGCAGCTTGATGGCTAACCAAGAGACCCAGTACTTC. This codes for CASSLMANQETQYF.

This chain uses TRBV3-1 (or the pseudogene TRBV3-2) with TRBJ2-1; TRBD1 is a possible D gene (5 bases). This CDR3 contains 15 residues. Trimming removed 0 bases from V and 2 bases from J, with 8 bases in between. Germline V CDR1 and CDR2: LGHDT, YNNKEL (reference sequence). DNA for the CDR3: TGTGCCAGCAGCCAAGATTCCAGGGCCTACAATGAGCAGTTCTTC. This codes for CASSQDSRAYNEQFF.

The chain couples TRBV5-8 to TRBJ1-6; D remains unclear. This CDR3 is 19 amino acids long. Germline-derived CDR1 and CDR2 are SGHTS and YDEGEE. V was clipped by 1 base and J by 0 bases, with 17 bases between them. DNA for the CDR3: TGTGCCAGCAGCTTGCTAGGTGGAGGAAGGAGCTCCTATAATTCACCCCTCCACTTT. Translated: CASSLLGGGRSSYNSPLHF.

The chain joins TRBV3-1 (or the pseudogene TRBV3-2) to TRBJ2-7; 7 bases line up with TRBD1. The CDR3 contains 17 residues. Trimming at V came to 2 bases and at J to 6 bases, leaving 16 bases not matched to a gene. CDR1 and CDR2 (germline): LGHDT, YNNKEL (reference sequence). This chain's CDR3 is CASSQPPTGLILSEQYF. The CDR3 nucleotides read TGTGCCAGCAGCCAACCCCCGACAGGGCTCATTCTCTCCGAGCAGTACTTC.

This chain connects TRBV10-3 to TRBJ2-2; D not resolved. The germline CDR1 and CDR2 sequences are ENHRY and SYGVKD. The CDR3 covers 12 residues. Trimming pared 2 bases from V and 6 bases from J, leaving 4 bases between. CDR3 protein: CAISEVAGELFF. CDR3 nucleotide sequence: TGTGCCATCAGTGAGGTGGCCGGGGAGCTGTTTTTT.